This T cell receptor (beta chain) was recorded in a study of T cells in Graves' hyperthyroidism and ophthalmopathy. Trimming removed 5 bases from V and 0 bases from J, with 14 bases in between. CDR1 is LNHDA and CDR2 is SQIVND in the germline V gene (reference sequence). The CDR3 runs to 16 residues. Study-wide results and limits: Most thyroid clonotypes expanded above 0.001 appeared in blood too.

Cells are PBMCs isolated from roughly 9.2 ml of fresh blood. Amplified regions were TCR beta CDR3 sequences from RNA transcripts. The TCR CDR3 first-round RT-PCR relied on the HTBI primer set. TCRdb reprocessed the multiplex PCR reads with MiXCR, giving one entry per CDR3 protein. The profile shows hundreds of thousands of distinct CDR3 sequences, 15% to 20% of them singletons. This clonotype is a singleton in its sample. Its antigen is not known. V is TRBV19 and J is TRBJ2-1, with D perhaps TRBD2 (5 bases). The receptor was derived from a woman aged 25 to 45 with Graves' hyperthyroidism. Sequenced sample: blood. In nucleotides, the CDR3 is TGTGCCAGTAGTGCACTAGGGAGTAGCTCCTACAATGAGCAGTTCTTC. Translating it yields CASSALGSSSYNEQFF.